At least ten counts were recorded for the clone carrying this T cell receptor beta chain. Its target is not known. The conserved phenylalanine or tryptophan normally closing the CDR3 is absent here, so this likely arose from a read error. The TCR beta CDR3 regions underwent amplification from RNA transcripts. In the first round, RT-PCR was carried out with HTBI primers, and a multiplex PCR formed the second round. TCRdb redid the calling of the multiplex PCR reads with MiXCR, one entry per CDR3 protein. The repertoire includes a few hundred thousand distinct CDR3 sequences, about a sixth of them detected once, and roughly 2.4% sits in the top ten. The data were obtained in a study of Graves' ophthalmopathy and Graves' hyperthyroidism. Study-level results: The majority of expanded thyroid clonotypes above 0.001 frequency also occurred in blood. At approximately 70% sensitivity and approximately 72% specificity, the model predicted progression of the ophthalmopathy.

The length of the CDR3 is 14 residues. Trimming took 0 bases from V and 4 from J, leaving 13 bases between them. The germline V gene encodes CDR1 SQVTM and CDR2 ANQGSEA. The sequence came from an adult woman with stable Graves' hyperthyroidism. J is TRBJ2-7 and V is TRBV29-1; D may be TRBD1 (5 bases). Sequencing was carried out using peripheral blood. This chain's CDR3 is CSVEDPQGGYEQYL. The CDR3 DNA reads TGCAGCGTTGAAGATCCGCAGGGTGGGTACGAGCAGTACCTC.